This paragraph reports one T cell receptor (beta chain). This clone's antigen is unknown. One base away there is no much larger clone; base qualities are not given. Counted from cysteine to phenylalanine, this CDR3 has 14 amino acids. Kept here is only the CDR3 DNA, which spans 42 bases and is read in frame from base 1. The germline V gene provides CDR1 SQVTM and CDR2 ANQGSEA. Trimming takes 2 bases from V and 7 bases from J, and the germline ends sit 15 bases apart. The treatment or condition label here, explained by the study, means: live attenuated yellow fever vaccine strain. At each blood-draw timepoint, two biological replicates of bulk PBMCs were collected. A standard Ficoll-Paque protocol was used to isolate PBMCs from peripheral blood. TriZol was used to extract RNA from bulk PBMCs, CD4 and CD8 fractions, and dextramer-positive and dextramer-negative fractions. These data come from a study of T cells after yellow fever vaccination (dated by TCRdb to between 2017 and 2020). With regard to the full study: The SMART-Seq v4 Ultra Low Input RNA kit was used to prepare libraries from fractions with low cell numbers. To follow T-cell clones before and after both primary and booster YFV17D yellow fever vaccination, bulk TCR alpha and beta repertoires underwent longitudinal sequencing. Two healthy male donors made up the cohort, one aged 18 to 30 years and the other aged 30 to 39 years. Bulk PBMC replicates and cell subsets were isolated from blood drawn at multiple timepoints before and after both primary and secondary immunization. Study-level results and caveats: Computational filtering was required because FACS-sorted repertoires could contain abundant contaminating clonotypes from the bulk population. Compared with the primary T-cell response, the secondary T-cell response was weaker but faster, peaking on day 5 rather than day 15. A small fraction of clonotypes appeared in both the CD4 and CD8 compartments, likely as a result of convergent recombination. Because the study included only a couple of donors, the extent to which the findings can be generalized is limited. After the booster, most of the clones that had expanded following primary vaccination were detected again (roughly 97% of CD4 and around 88% of CD8), which suggests that memory was broadly maintained.

Synthesis of TCR cDNA relied on 5'RACE template switching, a step that introduced a universal primer site along with unique molecular identifiers. Priming of cDNA synthesis was performed from both the TCR alpha and TCR beta constant segments. Library amplification used two PCR steps, and the second PCR step added sample barcodes and sequencing adapters. Libraries were sequenced on Illumina HiSeq 2500 (2x100 bp) or NovaSeq (2x150 bp). In the paper's pipeline: MIGEC was used to demultiplex reads and collapse the reads into UMI consensus sequences, and MiXCR was used for V(D)J alignment. Clonotypes responding to the vaccine were identified with edgeR on replicate PBMC samples, with the criteria of FDR below 0.01 and a log2 fold change above 5 up to day 15. Each bulk clonotype was labeled CD4 or CD8 based on which sequenced repertoire, CD4 or CD8, contained the clonotype at higher abundance. Using fastp at Q25 and MiXCR, TCRdb reprocessed the public reads and kept productive beta chains. All rows with the same CDR3 protein become a single entry with the most common DNA and genes. TCRdb's processing, not the study's, gives the V and J calls here. Within this sample are some 670,000 distinct CDR3 sequences, with around an eighth of them counted one time only. The ten largest clonotypes hold under 15% of the sample.

Sequencing was performed on PBMCs, taken on the day of the yellow fever booster vaccination. The chain is made from TRBV29-1 and TRBJ2-1; the D gene is not confidently resolved. The clonotype originates from a man aged 25 to 45 who received the YFV17D yellow fever vaccine. The CDR3 protein sequence reads: CSVESPSGGNEQFF. In nucleotide form, the sequence is TGCAGCGTTGAAAGTCCCTCCGGTGGGAATGAGCAGTTCTTC.